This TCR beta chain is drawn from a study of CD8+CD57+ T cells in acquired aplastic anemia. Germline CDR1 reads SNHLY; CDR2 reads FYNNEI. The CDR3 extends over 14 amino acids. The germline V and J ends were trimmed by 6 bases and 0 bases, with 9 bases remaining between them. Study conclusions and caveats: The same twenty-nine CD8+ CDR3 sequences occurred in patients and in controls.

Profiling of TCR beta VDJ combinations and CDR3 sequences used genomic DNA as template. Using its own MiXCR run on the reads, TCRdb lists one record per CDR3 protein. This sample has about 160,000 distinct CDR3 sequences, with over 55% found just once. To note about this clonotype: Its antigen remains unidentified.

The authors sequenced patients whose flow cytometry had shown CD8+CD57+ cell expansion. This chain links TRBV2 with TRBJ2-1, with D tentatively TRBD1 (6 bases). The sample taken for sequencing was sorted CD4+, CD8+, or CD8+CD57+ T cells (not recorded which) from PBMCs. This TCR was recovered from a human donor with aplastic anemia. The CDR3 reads CASSGTNSYNEQFF. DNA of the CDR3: TGTGCCAGCAGCGGGACAAACTCCTACAATGAGCAGTTCTTC. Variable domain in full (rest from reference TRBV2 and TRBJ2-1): EPEVTQTPSHQVTQMGQEVILRCVPISNHLYFYWYRQILGQKVEFLVSFYNNEISEKSEIFDDQFSVERPDGSNFTLKIRSTKLEDSAMYFCASSGTNSYNEQFFGPGTRLTVL.